This TCR beta chain was identified during a study of T cells in Graves' hyperthyroidism and ophthalmopathy. Clinical symptoms, serum thyroxine and TRAb, thyroid ultrasound and orbital computed tomography together formed the diagnostic basis. Each 10 ml fresh peripheral blood draw supplied the PBMCs. In its sample, this clonotype was seen a few times. Amplified TCR beta CDR3 regions came from RNA transcripts. Primed by the HTBI set, a first-round RT-PCR was run on the TCR CDR3. A single record per CDR3 protein comes from TCRdb applying MiXCR to the multiplex PCR reads. The sample lists a few hundred thousand distinct CDR3 sequences; roughly 23% were seen once. Germline V lookup: CDR1 MNHEY, CDR2 SVGEGT. Trimming took 3 bases from V and 0 from J, leaving 9 bases between them. The length of the CDR3 is 14 residues.

The sequence was obtained from a woman between 50 and 59 years old with Graves' hyperthyroidism. Sequencing used blood. This chain links TRBV6-2 or TRBV6-3 with TRBJ2-7; D is unclear. The CDR3 nucleotides read TGTGCCAGCAGTTATGATCGGGCCTCCTACGAGCAGTACTTC. Its protein is CASSYDRASYEQYF.